A few counts support the clone carrying this T cell receptor (beta chain). Its antigen is not known. This specimen comes from a study of T-cell reconstitution after alpha-beta-depleted transplantation in children. V lost 5 bases, J lost 0 bases, and 22 bases lay in between. CDR3 size: 17 residues. Germline CDR1 reads DFQATT; CDR2 reads SNEGSKA (reference sequence). For TCRbeta, the library was prepared with unique molecular identifiers. Each CDR3 protein gets one entry after TCRdb re-called the PCR reads with MiXCR. The sample lists around 600,000 distinct CDR3 sequences, 23% seen once, with less than 15% in the top ten. Overall study results and limits: Reported findings indicate that, about two months after transplant, alpha-beta T cells came from several hundred expanded clones, which were derived from non-depleted graft cells.

V gene TRBV20-1 combines with J gene TRBJ1-2; a weak D match, TRBD1 (5 bases). This TCR was sampled from a boy in the first two years of life who had a stem cell transplant for acute myeloid leukemia, so the T cells may come from the graft donor. This sample comprised PBMCs, mostly from graft donor cells, obtained 360 days after TCRalphabeta/CD19-depleted stem cell transplant. CDR3 amino acids: CSAASTPRDPSNYGYTF. The CDR3 DNA is TGCAGTGCTGCTTCCACTCCCCGGGACCCTTCTAACTATGGCTACACCTTC.